The 6 T cell receptor beta chains given below trace back to one sample, sequenced in a study of blood T cell repertoires in COVID-19. The data were produced by immunoSEQ multiplex PCR, yet TCRdb's version contains in-frame clones alone and is incomplete. The sample holds approximately 75,000 clones, 65% to 85% seen once. The sequenced sample consisted of peripheral blood. These receptors came from a man over 45 with COVID-19, enrolled during active disease.

The chain recombines TRBV9 with TRBJ2-7, with D tentatively TRBD2 (6 bases). V lost 6 bases to trimming and J lost 0 bases, with 13 bases between them. This CDR3 has 14 amino acids. Germline V gives CDR1 SGDLS, CDR2 YYNGEE. CDR3 amino acids: CASTRELSSYEQYF. CDR3 nucleotide sequence: TGTGCCAGCACCCGGGAGTTAAGCTCCTACGAGCAGTACTTC.

The CDR3 coding sequence is TGTGCCAGCAGCACCATTACAGGGGGGGCGAACATTCAGTACTTC. Translated: CASSTITGGANIQYF. The chain employs TRBV7-2 and TRBJ2-4; D might be TRBD1 (8 bases). CDR3 length: 15 amino acids. V shed 5 bases and J shed 7 bases, with 18 bases lying between them. CDR1 is SGHTA and CDR2 is FQGNSA in the germline V gene.

The V and J genes are TRBV30 and TRBJ2-1, with 7 bases lining up with TRBD2. Looked up from germline, CDR1 is GTSNPN and CDR2 is SVGIG (reference sequence). The V gene end was trimmed by 0 bases and the J gene end by 6 bases; junction bases not matched to a gene: 8. The length of the CDR3 is 15 residues. CDR3 amino acids: CAWSVSAGFLNEQFF. The CDR3 DNA is TGTGCCTGGAGTGTATCAGCGGGGTTCCTCAATGAGCAGTTCTTC.

The CDR3 region has the DNA TGTGCCAGCAGTGAAACATCCGGGAGGGTCGGTGGCTACACCTTC. Its protein product is CASSETSGRVGGYTF. This chain uses TRBV6-1 with TRBJ1-2; no reliable D call. V was clipped by 2 bases and J by 7 bases, with 17 bases between them. There are 15 residues in the CDR3. Germline V gene lookup returns CDR1 MNHNS and CDR2 SASEGT.

The gene calls are TRBV5-1 and TRBJ2-1, with 11 bases that match TRBD2. Germline CDR1 SGHRS, CDR2 YFSETQ. Germline trimming cut 0 bases from V and 8 bases from J; bases unmatched to any gene: 4. The CDR3 runs 15 residues. CDR3 bases: TGCGCCAGCAGCTTGGGACTAGCGGGAAGGTATGAGCAGTTCTTC. As protein: CASSLGLAGRYEQFF.

The chain recombines TRBV20-1 with TRBJ2-2, with TRBD2 identical over 9 bases. With V trimmed by 3 bases and J by 1 base, 6 bases remained unmatched. The CDR3 sequence is 16 residues long. The germline V gene has CDR1 DFQATT and CDR2 SNEGSKA (reference sequence). CDR3: CSASISSGVNTGELFF. In DNA, the CDR3 is TGCAGTGCTAGTATCTCTAGCGGGGTGAACACCGGGGAGCTGTTTTTT.